This TCR beta chain was retrieved from a study of CD8+ T cells in alopecia areata. Overall study: Each of the treated patients was given oral tofacitinib, 5 to 10 mg twice daily, for moderate-to-severe alopecia areata. Findings of the study overall: Lesional scalp, notably in alopecia totalis/universalis, had clonality above that of normal scalp. TCR sharing was clearer in mice than between patients, perhaps partly owing to patient HLA diversity. In scalp samples, resident alphabeta T cells of normal skin are also sequenced.

In germline, CDR1 is MDHEN, CDR2 SYDVKM. V was shortened by 6 bases and J by 0 bases, with 9 bases between the two germline ends. The CDR3 loop spans 13 amino acids. A word on this clone: What it binds is unknown.

Reverse transcribed after extraction, RNA yielded cDNA as the sequencing template. The protocol was immunoSEQ multiplex PCR, while the TCRdb copy is restricted to in-frame clones and leaves out a portion. This sample has about 160,000 clones; roughly 50% occur once, and the top ten carry about 6.3%. The chain links TRBV28 to TRBJ2-7, with a possible D match to TRBD2 (5 bases). The sequenced material came from CD4+ T cells sorted from blood. The TCR sequence derives from a human donor with alopecia areata. The CDR3 loop reads CASRRGGSYEQYF. CDR3 in DNA: TGTGCCAGCAGACGGGGTGGCTCCTACGAGCAGTACTTC.